The source of this T cell receptor (beta chain) is a study of high-grade serous ovarian cancer treatment subgroups. The study, taken as a whole, reports: Tumors within one patient showed repertoire similarity of about 0.095 to 0.79.

Data came from immunoSEQ multiplex PCR; TCRdb stores just in-frame clones and leaves some out. The sample lists about 12,000 clones; 88% were seen once. V trimming: 0 bases; J trimming: 10 bases; junction bases outside the gene matches: 9. The CDR3 runs to 16 residues. The germline V gene encodes CDR1 LGHNA and CDR2 YSLEER. This clone was found once. Its antigen is as yet unknown. Tumor tissue was taken before any definitive surgery or chemotherapy was given. The TCR comes from a human donor with high-grade serous ovarian cancer. V and J are TRBV4-3 and TRBJ2-1, with 10 bases that match TRBD2. Sequenced: tumor tissue. CDR3 sequence reads: CASSQEPAGGRWEQFF. DNA of the CDR3: TGCGCCAGCAGCCAAGAACCAGCGGGGGGGCGATGGGAGCAGTTCTTC.